This T cell receptor beta chain was identified during a study of breast tumors, draining lymph nodes, adjacent tissues. Study observations and caveats: Tumor repertoires ranked between lymph nodes and nontumor tissue in diversity, with V and J gene preferences. Compared with basal-like, luminal-like tumors shared significantly more repertoire with nontumor tissue.

MiXCR was run by TCRdb on the multiplex PCR reads, yielding one entry per CDR3 protein. The table records roughly 130,000 distinct CDR3 sequences, 15% to 20% of them present only once. This clonotype was picked up many times. The antigen is unknown. Germline CDR1 is KGHDR and CDR2 is SFDVKD. V shed 2 bases, J shed 6 bases, and the junction held 7 bases outside the gene matches. The CDR3 contains 15 residues. Samples came from axillary lymph nodes draining the breast cancer. The chain recombines TRBV24-1 with TRBJ2-5, with TRBD1 matching over 8 bases. Sample: axillary lymph node tissue. This clonotype was obtained from a female donor with breast cancer. Some clones in this sample may be carry-over from other donors' samples. In DNA form, the CDR3 reads TGTGCCACCAGTGATTCCGGACAGGGTGGAAAGACCCAGTACTTC. It codes for CATSDSGQGGKTQYF.